Following are 12 T cell receptor beta chains from one sample sequenced in a study of CD8 T cells in ankylosing spondylitis. TCRdb redid the calling of the 5' RACE reads with MiXCR, one entry per CDR3 protein. The sample carries about 300,000 distinct CDR3 sequences, roughly 10% recorded once. Material: blood, either unsorted or a sorted T cell fraction (not recorded which). These receptors originate from a female donor with ankylosing spondylitis or in good health (not recorded which).

This clonotype appeared many times. The rearrangement joins TRBV15 to TRBJ2-3; TRBD2 is a possible D gene (6 bases). CDR1 is LNHNV and CDR2 is YYDKDF in the germline V gene (reference sequence). V lost 0 bases and J lost 4, with 8 bases in between. CDR3 length equals 14 residues. The CDR3 here is CATSRDLAADTQYF. The CDR3 bases are TGTGCCACCAGCAGAGATTTAGCGGCAGATACGCAGTATTTT.

A word on this clonotype: A clone one base away is much larger, so this may be a read error. The V call is TRBV6-1, the J call TRBJ1-1; maybe TRBD1 (6 bases). The CDR3 has 14 amino acids. The germline V gene encodes CDR1 MNHNS and CDR2 SASEGT. The CDR3 DNA sequence: TGTGCCAGCAGAGAAGGGGGTCCGAACACTGAAGCTCTCTTT. Translating gives CASREGGPNTEALF.

This clonotype was seen at least ten times. V and J are TRBV12-3 or TRBV12-4 and TRBJ2-3; 10 bases align to TRBD2. The J segment lost 4 bases and the V segment lost 3 bases, leaving 4 bases of the junction unmatched. This CDR3 has 15 residues. CDR3 region: CASSFSSGRSDTQYF. The CDR3 DNA is TGTGCCAGCAGTTTTAGTAGCGGGAGGTCAGATACGCAGTATTTT.

This clonotype has a count of ten or more. The V call is TRBV28, the J call TRBJ1-4; 9 bases are a match to TRBD1. Trimming at V came to 6 bases and at J to 8 bases, leaving 10 bases not matched to a gene. Germline loops: CDR1 MDHEN, CDR2 SYDVKM. The CDR3 totals 15 residues. For the CDR3, the DNA is TGTGCCAGCAGCGCGACGGGACAGGGTGGGGAAAAACTGTTTTTT. It yields the protein CASSATGQGGEKLFF.

This clonotype was detected many times. J is TRBJ2-1 and V is TRBV6-4; TRBD1 matches at 12 bases. The CDR3 is 15 amino acids. In germline, CDR1 is MRHNA, CDR2 SNTAGT. Germline trimming cut 1 base from V and 9 bases from J; bases unmatched to any gene: 4. Written as DNA, the CDR3 is TGTGCCAGCAGTGACTGGGACAGGGGGCTTGGTGAGCAGTTCTTC. It codes for CASSDWDRGLGEQFF.

This clonotype was detected ten times or more. The rearrangement joins TRBV3-1 to TRBJ2-1, with TRBD2 matching 8 bases. The V gene end was trimmed by 1 base and the J gene end by 1 base; junction bases not matched to a gene: 9. This CDR3 comprises 18 residues. Germline loops: CDR1 LGHDT, CDR2 YNNKEL (reference sequence). CDR3 residues: CASSQGHSGSGSYNEQFF. CDR3 coding DNA: TGTGCCAGCAGCCAAGGGCACAGCGGGAGTGGGTCCTACAATGAGCAGTTCTTC.

This clonotype was seen at least ten times. The chain recombines TRBV20-1 with TRBJ1-1; tentative D call: TRBD1 (5 bases). The CDR3 length is 14 residues. Trimming pared 0 bases from V and 10 bases from J, leaving 18 bases between. Germline assignment: CDR1 DFQATT and CDR2 SNEGSKA (reference sequence). The CDR3 DNA follows: TGCAGTGCTAGAGATGAACTCGACAGTTCAGGAGCTTTCTTT. Amino acid sequence: CSARDELDSSGAFF.

The CDR3 is CASRNSDRGLESPLHF. The CDR3 DNA reads as TGTGCCAGCAGGAATTCGGACAGGGGGCTTGAGTCACCCCTCCACTTT. This chain uses TRBV3-1 with TRBJ1-6; 11 bases match TRBD1. CDR1 is LGHDT and CDR2 is YNNKEL in the germline V gene (reference sequence). Germline trimming cut 6 bases from V and 10 bases from J; bases unmatched to any gene: 11. This CDR3 has 16 residues.

This clonotype occurred many times. This rearrangement joins TRBV24-1 to TRBJ2-1; TRBD2 might be the D (6 bases). There are 15 residues in the CDR3. CDR1 KGHDR and CDR2 SFDVKD come from the germline V gene. Deletions cut 5 bases from V and 6 bases from J, with 16 bases between. CDR3 DNA sequence: TGTGCCACCAGTGCTCCCCGACGGGGGTTCAATGAGCAGTTCTTC. It encodes CATSAPRRGFNEQFF.

This clonotype has only a few counts. V usage is TRBV20-1 and J usage is TRBJ1-1, with D possibly matching TRBD1 (6 bases). This CDR3 contains 15 residues. V was cut by 2 bases and J by 0 bases, with 13 bases left in between. In germline, CDR1 is DFQATT, CDR2 SNEGSKA (reference sequence). The CDR3 sequence is CSARKGGAVNTEAFF. The CDR3 DNA follows: TGCAGTGCTAGAAAGGGGGGGGCGGTGAACACTGAAGCTTTCTTT.

This clonotype was seen a few times. J is TRBJ1-5 and V is TRBV6-2 or TRBV6-3; tentatively, D is TRBD1 (5 bases). The CDR3 length is 13 residues. CDR1 and CDR2 (germline): MNHEY, SVGEGT. The CDR3 bases are TGTGCTGCGCGCAGGGACGGCAATCAGCCCCAGCATTTT. Its protein is CAARRDGNQPQHF.

This clonotype was seen many times. This sequence joins TRBV4-3 and TRBJ2-2; D remains unclear. The CDR3 has 14 residues. The ends were cut back, 7 bases at V and 3 bases at J, with 12 bases in the middle. CDR1 and CDR2 from the germline V gene are LGHNA and YSLEER. The CDR3 here is CASTADTYTGELFF. The CDR3 region has the DNA TGCGCCAGCACCGCCGACACCTACACCGGGGAGCTGTTTTTT.